Below, 25 T cell receptor beta chains from the same sample are listed, as sequenced in a study of cytomegalovirus exposure and HLA in healthy donors. 60 Vbeta and 13 Jbeta primers were used in PCR. TCRdb's table, derived via immunoSEQ multiplex PCR, lists solely in-frame clones and lacks some. The profile shows 200,000 to 250,000 clones, around 80% of them singletons. The sample taken for sequencing was PBMCs. The receptors derive from a woman aged 60-75 years in good health and CMV-seropositive.

The CDR3 region is CASSPPPQAGETQYF. The CDR3 bases are TGTGCCAGCTCACCACCTCCACAGGCGGGGGAGACCCAGTACTTC. The chain combines TRBV18 with TRBJ2-5; tentative D call: TRBD2 (6 bases). Looked up from germline, CDR1 is KGHSH and CDR2 is LQKENI. V was pared by 0 bases and J by 5 bases, with 13 bases between. This CDR3 has 15 amino acids.

The chain carries TRBV2 and TRBJ2-2, with D possibly matching TRBD2 (5 bases). Trimming shortened V by 8 bases and J by 5 bases, and 21 bases separated the two germline ends. This CDR3 spans 16 amino acids. The V gene's germline CDR1 is SNHLY and CDR2 FYNNEI. CDR3 DNA sequence: TGTGCCAGCCTATCGGGATCATCTCGGGAAACCGGGGAGCTGTTTTTT. Encoded protein: CASLSGSSRETGELFF.

With respect to this clone: This same CDR3 is encoded by further DNA sequences in the sample. The gene calls are TRBV30 and TRBJ1-4, with 8 bases that match TRBD1. This CDR3 comprises 13 residues. CDR1 and CDR2 (germline): GTSNPN, SVGIG (reference sequence). V was pared by 3 bases and J by 8 bases, with 5 bases of the junction left unmatched. Here the CDR3 reads CAWRQGVVEKLFF. The CDR3 region has the DNA TGTGCCTGGAGACAGGGGGTGGTCGAAAAACTGTTTTTT.

This chain connects TRBV19 to TRBJ1-1, with 9 bases lining up with TRBD1. V gave up 4 bases and J gave up 0 bases; unmatched junction bases: 6. This CDR3 contains 16 residues. Germline lookup yields CDR1 LNHDA and CDR2 SQIVND (reference sequence). The CDR3 coding sequence is TGTGCCAGTAGTACCGGGACAGGGTTCATGAACACTGAAGCTTTCTTT. Its protein is CASSTGTGFMNTEAFF.

The rearrangement links TRBV9 to TRBJ2-1; the match to TRBD1 covers 9 bases. Trimming at V came to 3 bases and at J to 4 bases, leaving 8 bases not matched to a gene. The length of the CDR3 is 16 residues. The germline V gene encodes CDR1 SGDLS and CDR2 YYNGEE. CDR3 loop: CASSGIQGAIYNEQFF. CDR3 in DNA: TGTGCCAGCAGCGGAATACAGGGGGCGATTTACAATGAGCAGTTCTTC.

CDR3 DNA: TGTGCCATACGGACAGGGGTAATTTCACCCCTCCACTTT. It encodes CAIRTGVISPLHF. The V and J genes are TRBV2 and TRBJ1-6; 9 bases are shared with TRBD1. J was trimmed by 9 bases and V by 10 bases; bases with no gene match: 7. Germline V gives CDR1 SNHLY, CDR2 FYNNEI. This CDR3 region has 13 residues.

J is TRBJ2-3 and V is TRBV5-4; tentative D call: TRBD2 (7 bases). There are 18 residues in the CDR3. Germline V CDR1 and CDR2: SGHNT, YYREEE (reference sequence). Trimming took off 4 bases at V and 0 bases at J, with 21 bases between the two ends. The CDR3 bases are TGTGCCAGCAGCCAAGATCAGGGGCTAGCGGTGAGCACAGATACGCAGTATTTT. Its translation: CASSQDQGLAVSTDTQYF.

A few counts support this clone. The chain uses TRBV5-4 and TRBJ2-3; D is perhaps TRBD2 (6 bases). Trimming pared 4 bases from V and 6 bases from J, leaving 18 bases between. The CDR3 has 15 residues. Germline V lookup: CDR1 SGHNT, CDR2 YYREEE (reference sequence). The CDR3 DNA sequence: TGTGCCAGCAGCGGGGGTGGGACTGCCGCGGATACGCAGTATTTT. This sequence encodes CASSGGGTAADTQYF. The whole variable domain, filled in from reference TRBV5-4 and TRBJ2-3, reads ETGVTQSPTHLIKTRGQQVTLRCSSQSGHNTVSWYQQALGQGPQFIFQYYREEENGRGNFPPRFSGLQFPNYSSELNVNALELDDSALYLCASSGGGTAADTQYFGPGTRLTVL.

This chain links TRBV7-9 with TRBJ1-2; D gene ambiguous. The V and J ends lost 5 bases and 4 bases respectively, with 11 bases between them. The CDR3 has 13 residues. Germline CDR1 is SEHNR and CDR2 is FQNEAQ (reference sequence). CDR3 protein: CASSPRGGYGYTF. The CDR3 DNA sequence: TGTGCCAGCAGCCCCCGGGGAGGCTATGGCTACACCTTC.

The rearrangement joins TRBV19 to TRBJ2-2; the D gene is possibly TRBD2 (6 bases). CDR1 is LNHDA and CDR2 is SQIVND in the germline V gene (reference sequence). This CDR3 region has 17 residues. Trimming took 0 bases from V and 5 from J, leaving 16 bases between them. CDR3 sequence: CASSIDRHGGYTGELFF. CDR3 DNA: TGTGCCAGTAGTATAGATCGGCACGGGGGATATACCGGGGAGCTGTTTTTT.

This clone was observed a handful of times. Within the sample, other DNA sequences also encode this same CDR3. The rearrangement joins TRBV6-5 to TRBJ1-1, with D perhaps TRBD1 (5 bases). Germline V CDR1 and CDR2: MNHEY, SVGAGI. V lost 4 bases and J lost 3, with 9 bases in between. There are 13 residues in the CDR3. In DNA form, the CDR3 reads TGTGCCAGCAGTTCGTGGGGGGACACTGAAGCTTTCTTT. Translated, it gives CASSSWGDTEAFF.

V is TRBV18 and J is TRBJ2-7; 8 bases agree with TRBD1. Losses at the gene ends were 3 bases for V and 1 base for J; bases not matched to a gene: 5. Germline V CDR1 and CDR2: KGHSH, LQKENI. The CDR3 extends over 15 amino acids. The CDR3 region has the DNA TGTGCCAGCTCACCCGGACAGGGAACTTCCTACGAGCAGTACTTC. This encodes CASSPGQGTSYEQYF.

CDR3 nucleotide sequence: TGTGCCAGTAGTGGAACGGGACAGGGGGCGCGAGGTGGCTACACCTTC. Its translation is CASSGTGQGARGGYTF. The chain employs TRBV19 and TRBJ1-2; 12 bases map to TRBD1. V was clipped by 5 bases and J by 7 bases; unmatched bases: 11. The germline gives CDR1 LNHDA, CDR2 SQIVND (reference sequence). This CDR3 is 16 amino acids long.

A single count supports this clone. The rearrangement joins TRBV30 to TRBJ1-1; D not certain. Between the trimmed V and J ends, which lost 2 bases and 4 bases, there was a span of 11 bases. Germline assignment: CDR1 GTSNPN and CDR2 SVGIG (reference sequence). CDR3 size: 13 residues. The chain's CDR3 is CAWSFQVLTEAFF. The CDR3, as DNA: TGTGCCTGGAGTTTCCAGGTCCTCACTGAAGCTTTCTTT.

The chain has TRBV6-5 and TRBJ2-7; the match to TRBD2 covers 9 bases. V trimming: 0 bases; J trimming: 6 bases; junction bases outside the gene matches: 9. Per the germline V gene, CDR1 is MNHEY and CDR2 is SVGAGI. The CDR3 loop spans 16 amino acids. The CDR3 is CASSYSSSGSLLEQYF. The CDR3 DNA sequence: TGTGCCAGCAGTTACTCGAGTAGCGGGAGCCTTCTCGAGCAGTACTTC.

V and J are TRBV6-4 and TRBJ2-7; TRBD2 agrees at 11 bases. V gave up 10 bases and J gave up 4 bases; unmatched junction bases: 15. The germline V gene has CDR1 MRHNA and CDR2 SNTAGT. The CDR3 totals 16 residues. As DNA, the CDR3 is TGTGCCACCGCACTAGCGGGAGACCTCGAGAGGTACGAGCAGTACTTC. It is translated as CATALAGDLERYEQYF.

This chain uses TRBV5-1 with TRBJ2-1; D possibly corresponds to TRBD2 (5 bases). V lost 2 bases and J lost 6, with 12 bases in between. The CDR3 sequence is 14 residues long. The germline CDR1 and CDR2 sequences are SGHRS and YFSETQ. CDR3 DNA sequence: TGCGCCAGCAGCTTTGAGGGATATTCCAATGAGCAGTTCTTC. Protein product: CASSFEGYSNEQFF.

Only a few counts were recorded for this clone. The rearrangement links TRBV4-3 to TRBJ1-4, with TRBD1 matching 9 bases. V gave up 3 bases and J gave up 4 bases; unmatched junction bases: 3. This CDR3 is 15 amino acids long. CDR1 and CDR2 from the germline V gene are LGHNA and YSLEER. The CDR3 sequence is CASSQGDRDNEKLFF. The DNA for the CDR3 is TGCGCCAGCAGCCAGGGGGACAGGGATAATGAAAAACTGTTTTTT.

The sample holds one count of this clone. The junction departs from germline at one end; a sequencing error may be responsible. In the same sample, other DNA sequences code for this CDR3. The chain combines TRBV6-1 with TRBJ1-6, with a weak D call TRBD1 (5 bases). Germline CDR1 is MNHNS and CDR2 is SASEGT. The CDR3 consists of 14 residues. The CDR3 is CASSEEGRYSPLHF. The CDR3 DNA follows: TGTGCCAGCAGTGAGGAGGGGCGGTATTCCCCCCTCCACTTT.

V usage is TRBV2 and J usage is TRBJ1-3; 12 nucleotides match TRBD1. This CDR3 has 17 amino acids. V lost 2 bases to trimming and J lost 4 bases; unmatched junction nucleotides: 6. Germline assignment: CDR1 SNHLY and CDR2 FYNNEI. CDR3 protein: CASSEYGTGGSGNTIYF. CDR3 in DNA: TGTGCCAGCAGTGAATACGGGACAGGGGGCTCAGGAAACACCATATATTTT.

J is TRBJ1-1 and V is TRBV28; D is unresolved. The CDR3 is 15 amino acids. V gave up 2 bases and J gave up 1 base, with 11 bases separating them. Germline lookup yields CDR1 MDHEN and CDR2 SYDVKM. The CDR3 DNA reads TGTGCCAGCAGTTTAGGAGGCGATGCGAACACTGAAGCTTTCTTT. This encodes CASSLGGDANTEAFF.

The V call is TRBV5-1, the J call TRBJ2-1, with TRBD2 matching over 14 bases. J was trimmed by 0 bases and V by 4 bases; bases with no gene match: 3. The germline V gene has CDR1 SGHRS and CDR2 YFSETQ. This CDR3 comprises 17 residues. DNA for the CDR3: TGCGCCAGCAGCCCGGGGACTAGCGGGAGCTCCTACAATGAGCAGTTCTTC. Translation gives CASSPGTSGSSYNEQFF.

This clone came up once. The CDR3 DNA is TGTGCCAGCAGTTACGATAGCTCGCGCCCCGGCTACACCTTC. Residues: CASSYDSSRPGYTF. The V gene is TRBV6-5, the J gene TRBJ1-2; the D is unclear. Germline CDR1 is MNHEY and CDR2 is SVGAGI. The length of the CDR3 is 14 residues. V lost 2 bases and J 8 bases, leaving 15 bases between the germline ends.

This clone has more than one count but fewer than ten. For the CDR3, the DNA is TGTGCCAGCAGCTTGGATTTGAGGACAGGGTTGGATGGAGCTTTCTTT. Translated: CASSLDLRTGLDGAFF. The chain couples TRBV5-4 to TRBJ1-1; 8 nucleotides match TRBD1. This CDR3 spans 16 amino acids. The trim removed 0 bases at V and 10 bases at J, leaving 14 bases unmatched. Germline-derived CDR1 and CDR2 are SGHNT and YYREEE (reference sequence).

The rearrangement joins TRBV7-2 to TRBJ2-5, with 10 nucleotides matching TRBD1. Per germline, CDR1 SGHTA and CDR2 FQGNSA. V shed 6 bases and J 4 bases; nucleotides not matched to a gene: 2. The CDR3 extends over 13 amino acids. The CDR3 here is CASRRTGGETQYF. CDR3 nucleotide sequence: TGTGCCAGCAGAAGGACAGGGGGAGAGACCCAGTACTTC.